A single count supports the clone carrying this TCR beta chain. Germline V CDR1 and CDR2: MGHDK, SYGVNS. The CDR3 is 15 amino acids. V lost 6 bases to trimming and J lost 4 bases; unmatched junction nucleotides: 8. The sample is drawn from a study of shared T cell receptors in the human thymus. The repertoire was sequenced with immunoSEQ multiplex PCR; TCRdb's copy has only in-frame clones and lacks some. This table holds about 730,000 clones, roughly 88% found once. These data were likewise used in another study, on human thymus T cells. That study adds: Surgeons resected thymus tissue during corrective heart surgery. There appeared to be biased usage of V and J genes in thymic and blood repertoires. Related studies noted strongly shared thymic repertoires across unrelated people.

This chain uses TRBV25-1 with TRBJ2-1; TRBD1 aligns across 8 bases. This sequence originates from a girl under three years old with a congenital heart defect. The sample comprised thymocytes. The CDR3 loop reads CASRDGTGPYNEQFF. The DNA for the CDR3 is TGTGCCAGCAGAGACGGGACAGGACCTTACAATGAGCAGTTCTTC.